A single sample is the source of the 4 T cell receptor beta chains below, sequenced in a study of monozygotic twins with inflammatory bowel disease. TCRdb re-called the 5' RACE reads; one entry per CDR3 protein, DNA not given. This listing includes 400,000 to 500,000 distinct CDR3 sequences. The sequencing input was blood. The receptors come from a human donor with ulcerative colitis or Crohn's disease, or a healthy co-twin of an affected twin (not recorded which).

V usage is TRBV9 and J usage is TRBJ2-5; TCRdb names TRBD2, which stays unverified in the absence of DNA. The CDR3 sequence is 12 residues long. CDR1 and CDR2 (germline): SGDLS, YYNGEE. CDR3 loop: CASSGGLETQYF. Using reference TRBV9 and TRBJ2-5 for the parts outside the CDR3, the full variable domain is DSGVTQTPKHLITATGQRVTLRCSPRSGDLSVYWYQQSLDQGLQFLIQYYNGEERAKGNILERFSAQQFPDLHSELNLSSLELGDSALYFCASSGGLETQYFGPGTRLLVL.

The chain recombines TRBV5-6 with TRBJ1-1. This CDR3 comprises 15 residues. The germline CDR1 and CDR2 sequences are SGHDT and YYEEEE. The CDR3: CASSLALGGNTEAFF. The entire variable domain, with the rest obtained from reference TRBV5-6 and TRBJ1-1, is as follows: DAGVTQSPTHLIKTRGQQVTLRCSPKSGHDTVSWYQQALGQGPQFIFQYYEEEERQRGNFPDRFSGHQFPNYSSELNVNALLLGDSALYLCASSLALGGNTEAFFGQGTRLTVV.

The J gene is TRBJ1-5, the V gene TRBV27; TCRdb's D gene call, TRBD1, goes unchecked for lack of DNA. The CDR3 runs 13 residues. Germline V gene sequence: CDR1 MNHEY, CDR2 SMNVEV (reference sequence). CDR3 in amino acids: CASKTGADQPQHF.

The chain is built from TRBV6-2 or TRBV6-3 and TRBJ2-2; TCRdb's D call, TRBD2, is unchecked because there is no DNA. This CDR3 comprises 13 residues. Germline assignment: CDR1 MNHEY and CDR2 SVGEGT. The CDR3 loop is CATGGPNTGELFF.